Listed below are T cell receptor beta chains from one sample, sequenced in a study of T-cell reconstitution after alpha-beta-depleted transplantation in children. TCRdb re-analysed the PCR reads in MiXCR, keeping a single row per CDR3 protein. In the table there are about 420,000 distinct CDR3 sequences, 16% of which are singletons. The sample here was PBMCs, mostly from graft donor cells, taken 360 days after TCRalphabeta/CD19-depleted stem cell transplant. These receptors were collected from a boy younger than two who had a stem cell transplant for Wiskott-Aldrich syndrome, so the T cells may come from the graft donor. CDR3s include the opening cysteine and the closing phenylalanine or tryptophan.

11 | TRBJ2-5 | TRBV3-1 | CASRREETQYF
12 | TRBJ2-7 | TRBV20-1 | CSVGLADYEQYF
11 | TRBJ1-1 | TRBV10-3 | CAISPGTEAFF
14 | TRBJ1-1 | TRBV12-3/TRBV12-4 | CASSLRTPPAEAFF
15 | TRBJ2-7 | TRBV7-2 | CASSLWRGRSYEQYF
14 | TRBJ2-3 | TRBV24-1 | CATNTGDGTDTQYF
15 | TRBJ2-7 | TRBV5-1 | CASSLASPYPTEQYF
15 | TRBJ2-5 | TRBV3-1 | CASSQAPTNQETQYF
17 | TRBJ2-1 | TRBV7-2 | CASSFFGTSGRIGEQFF
17 | TRBJ1-1 | TRBV12-3/TRBV12-4 | CASSFVPGQGSGTEAFF
13 | TRBJ1-5 | TRBV5-1 | CASSPTGNQPQHF
16 | TRBJ1-2 | TRBV6-2/TRBV6-3 | CASSYSSRALNYGYTF
14 | TRBJ2-1 | TRBV29-1 | CSVTPGQGFNEQFF
15 | TRBJ2-1 | TRBV18 | CASSPEFSGRAGSFF
19 | TRBJ1-5 | TRBV21-1 | CASSKVSGVHTGSNQPQHF
13 | TRBJ2-5 | TRBV7-7 | CASSFGTGETQYF
13 | TRBJ2-5 | TRBV15 | CATSRDNEETQYF
15 | TRBJ1-3 | TRBV7-2 | CASSLAWVSGNTIYF
14 | TRBJ2-1 | TRBV10-3 | CAIRPGGTSNEQFF
12 | TRBJ2-1 | TRBV28 | CASRPGLAGKFF
13 | TRBJ1-1 | TRBV7-9 | CASSLWQGPEAFF
13 | TRBJ2-7 | TRBV12-3/TRBV12-4 | CASTPDFSYEQYF
15 | TRBJ2-3 | TRBV19 | CASSIVQGRADTQYF
13 | TRBJ2-5 | TRBV28 | CASRGTGKETQYF
17 | TRBJ2-1 | TRBV12-3/TRBV12-4 | CASSLWREGPSDNEQFF
15 | TRBJ1-1 | TRBV19 | CASSPLDRGNTEAFF
13 | TRBJ2-7 | TRBV20-1 | CSATGQGAFEQYF
14 | TRBJ2-7 | TRBV29-1 | CSVGAAYPPYEQYF
15 | TRBJ1-3 | TRBV12-3/TRBV12-4 | CASSLETGPGNTIYF
20 | TRBJ2-3 | TRBV11-2 | CASSRSRPRWLRPSTDTQYF
12 | TRBJ2-7 | TRBV29-1 | CSVGGGSYEQYF
18 | TRBJ2-1 | TRBV7-2 | CASSLARTSGSVSGEQFF
14 | TRBJ2-7 | TRBV7-6 | CASSMTSVMDEQYF